Each of the 10 T cell receptor beta chains below was sequenced from the same sample in a study of T-cell memory formation after mild COVID-19. TCRdb re-analysed the 5' RACE reads in MiXCR, keeping a single row per CDR3 protein. The sample lists some 110,000 distinct CDR3 sequences, approximately 13% occurring once. The sequenced material came from PBMCs or a T cell subset sorted from them (not recorded which). These receptor sequences come from an adult woman who had mild COVID-19 (a few samples of this study predate the infection). Cell type and time point are not known.

The rearrangement uses TRBV20-1 and TRBJ2-7, with TRBD2 matching 7 bases. V shed 3 bases, J shed 0 bases, and the junction held 8 bases outside the gene matches. This CDR3 is 15 amino acids long. CDR1 and CDR2 (germline): DFQATT, SNEGSKA (reference sequence). CDR3 amino acids: CSASEWGEGSYEQYF. CDR3 DNA sequence: TGCAGTGCTAGTGAGTGGGGGGAGGGCTCCTACGAGCAGTACTTC.

The chain employs TRBV6-6 and TRBJ2-4, with 10 positions matching TRBD1. From germline, CDR1 is MNHNY and CDR2 SVGAGI (reference sequence). The CDR3 sequence is 13 residues long. The J segment lost 7 bases and the V segment lost 7 bases, leaving 4 bases of the junction unmatched. CDR3 DNA sequence: TGTGCCAGCACCGGGGACAGGGGTAACATTCAGTACTTC. Translated: CASTGDRGNIQYF.

This rearrangement joins TRBV7-6 to TRBJ1-1; D is undetermined. Trimming pared 3 bases from V and 7 bases from J, leaving 15 bases between. Germline values: CDR1 SGHVS, CDR2 FNYEAQ. The CDR3 runs to 14 residues. CDR3 sequence (DNA): TGTGCCAGCAGCTTCGACCGCCTCGGTAGTGAAGCTTTCTTT. Translating it yields CASSFDRLGSEAFF.

The chain carries TRBV19 and TRBJ2-7; D gene ambiguous. Trimming left V 1 base short and J 6 bases short, with 10 bases between. In germline, CDR1 is LNHDA, CDR2 SQIVND (reference sequence). The CDR3 extends over 13 amino acids. The CDR3 nucleotides read TGTGCCAGTAGTATAGGTTCGGTTCGCGAGCAGTACTTC. The encoded protein is CASSIGSVREQYF. The variable domain in full, completed from reference TRBV19 and TRBJ2-7, reads DGGITQSPKYLFRKEGQNVTLSCEQNLNHDAMYWYRQDPGQGLRLIYYSQIVNDFQKGDIAEGYSVSREKKESFPLTVTSAQKNPTAFYLCASSIGSVREQYFGPGTRLTVT.

The chain couples TRBV5-1 to TRBJ2-3; TRBD1 is a possible D gene (7 bases). Deletions cut 4 bases from V and 2 bases from J, with 14 bases between. CDR3 length: 15 amino acids. The germline V gene encodes CDR1 SGHRS and CDR2 YFSETQ. The chain's CDR3 is CASSVNRGLTDTQYF. The DNA for the CDR3 is TGCGCCAGCAGCGTGAACAGGGGACTCACAGATACGCAGTATTTT.

Ten or more counts support this clonotype. V usage is TRBV7-8 and J usage is TRBJ2-2; D may match TRBD1 or TRBD2 (6 bases each). The CDR3 consists of 16 residues. V dropped 5 bases and J dropped 9 bases, with 22 bases sitting between them. CDR1 is SGHVS and CDR2 is FQNEAQ in the germline V gene. CDR3 nucleotide sequence: TGTGCCAGCAGCCCGCCCCCCGCCGGGGGCTTCTGGGAGCTGTTTTTT. It specifies CASSPPPAGGFWELFF.

This clonotype occurred many times. The chain uses TRBV20-1 and TRBJ2-1; D is possibly TRBD1 (6 bases). This CDR3 has 14 amino acids. V was cut by 5 bases and J by 0 bases, with 11 bases left in between. CDR1 is DFQATT, CDR2 SNEGSKA, per germline (reference sequence). The CDR3 DNA reads TGCAGTGCTCACGGACAGAGCTCCTACAATGAGCAGTTCTTC. This translates into CSAHGQSSYNEQFF.

Ten or more counts support this clonotype. The chain is built from TRBV6-2 or TRBV6-3 and TRBJ2-1; D is unclear. CDR1 MNHEY and CDR2 SVGEGT come from the germline V gene. V was pared by 6 bases and J by 2 bases, with 11 bases between. The CDR3 length is 14 residues. The CDR3 region has the DNA TGTGCCAGCAGCCTACAGCATACCTACAATGAGCAGTTCTTC. Residues: CASSLQHTYNEQFF.

This clonotype was counted ten times or more. The gene calls are TRBV7-9 and TRBJ1-1; D gene ambiguous. V lost 5 bases and J 5 bases, leaving 9 bases between the germline ends. CDR3 length: 12 amino acids. Germline V gene data show CDR1 as SEHNR and CDR2 as FQNEAQ (reference sequence). CDR3 nucleotide sequence: TGTGCCAGCAGCCTCGGTGTTACTGAAGCTTTCTTT. Its translation is CASSLGVTEAFF.

This clonotype was counted at least ten times. This sequence joins TRBV5-5 and TRBJ1-1, with D hard to call. The CDR3 loop spans 16 amino acids. The germline V gene encodes CDR1 SGHKS and CDR2 YYEKEE (reference sequence). Trimming took 0 bases from V and 0 from J, leaving 12 bases between them. The CDR3 nucleotides are TGTGCCAGCAGCTTGGCCTTCCAGCTAATGAACACTGAAGCTTTCTTT. Translation gives CASSLAFQLMNTEAFF.